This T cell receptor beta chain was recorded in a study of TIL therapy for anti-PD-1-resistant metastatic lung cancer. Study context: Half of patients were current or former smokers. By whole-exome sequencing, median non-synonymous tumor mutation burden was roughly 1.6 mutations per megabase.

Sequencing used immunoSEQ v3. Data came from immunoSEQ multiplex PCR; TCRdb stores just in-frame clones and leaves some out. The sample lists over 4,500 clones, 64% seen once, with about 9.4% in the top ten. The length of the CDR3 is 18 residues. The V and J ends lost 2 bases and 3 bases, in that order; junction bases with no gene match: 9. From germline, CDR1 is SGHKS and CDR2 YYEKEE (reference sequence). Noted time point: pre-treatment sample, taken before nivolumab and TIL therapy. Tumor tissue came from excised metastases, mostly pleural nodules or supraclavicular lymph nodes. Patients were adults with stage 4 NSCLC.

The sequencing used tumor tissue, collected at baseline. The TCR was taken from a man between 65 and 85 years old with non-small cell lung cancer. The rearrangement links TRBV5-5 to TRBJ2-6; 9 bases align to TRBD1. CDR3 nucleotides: TGTGCCAGCAGCTTCTCCGGACAGGGGTCGTATGGGGCCAACGTCCTGACTTTC. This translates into CASSFSGQGSYGANVLTF.